This T cell receptor (beta chain) was profiled in a study of cytomegalovirus exposure and HLA in healthy donors (dated by TCRdb to about 2017). For the wider study: The 666 repertoires of the first cohort and the roughly 120 validation repertoires were produced on the same platform, according to a later analysis. The aim of the study was to test whether cataloging public T cell receptors could identify signatures of past pathogen exposure. In addition to the first cohort of approximately 650 subjects, a separate validation cohort of 130 or so different subjects was used. The study combined high-throughput TCR immunosequencing, statistical association of individual TCRs with disease status, and machine learning to predict cytomegalovirus infection status. The research as a whole found: The authors suggested that the approach could potentially be generalized to other disease states and immunological phenotypes. Subsequent analysis determined that TCRs grouped into clusters in the first cohort also showed a tendency toward co-occurrence across the roughly 120 validation repertoires, and approximately 94% of cluster scores exceeded 0. In both the original and validation cohorts, the classifier was reported to diagnose cytomegalovirus status with high specificity and sensitivity. Three of the identified cytomegalovirus-associated TCR beta chains were confirmed in vitro to be specific for cytomegalovirus antigens. The validation cohort had no HLA typing available for a later analysis, so co-occurrence within that cohort was assessed over all 120 or so repertoires. While some public TCRs were present in many individuals, most TCR sequences turned up only very rarely across donors. The study gave a list of about 160 TCR beta chains associated with cytomegalovirus.

For CDR1 and CDR2, the germline V gene lists SGHRS and YFSETQ. Between the V and J ends, shortened by 4 bases and 3 bases respectively, the junction contains 8 bases. The CDR3 numbers 12 residues from cysteine through phenylalanine. Just the 36-base CDR3 DNA is kept, in frame starting at base 1. Comment on this clone: It lacks a known antigen. The sample holds no much larger clone one base away, and base qualities are not on file.

Donors formed part of the validation cohort, which comprised 120 subjects and was distinct from the first cohort of under 850 subjects. The library was produced with the immunoSEQ multiplex PCR assay. On the authors' methods: A statistical classification framework was built to diagnose cytomegalovirus status from the catalog of TCR beta chain sequences. TCRdb holds this immuneACCESS table with in-frame rearrangements only. Some clones are missing; in checked studies, unresolved V genes explain under half, and the rest has no known cause. The V and J calls and the clone size are those of that table, but D and trimming were determined from the DNA. The sample includes 120,000 to 150,000 clones, with approximately 91% observed a single time. About 3.5% of the sample is taken by the ten largest.

The rearranged segments are TRBV5-1 and TRBJ2-7, with the D gene not clear enough to name. The sequence derives from a woman between 18 and 29 years old in good health and CMV-seropositive. The sample consisted of PBMCs. At the DNA level, the sequence is TGCGCCAGCAGCCAGGATTACTACGAGCAGTACTTC. Its protein product is CASSQDYYEQYF.